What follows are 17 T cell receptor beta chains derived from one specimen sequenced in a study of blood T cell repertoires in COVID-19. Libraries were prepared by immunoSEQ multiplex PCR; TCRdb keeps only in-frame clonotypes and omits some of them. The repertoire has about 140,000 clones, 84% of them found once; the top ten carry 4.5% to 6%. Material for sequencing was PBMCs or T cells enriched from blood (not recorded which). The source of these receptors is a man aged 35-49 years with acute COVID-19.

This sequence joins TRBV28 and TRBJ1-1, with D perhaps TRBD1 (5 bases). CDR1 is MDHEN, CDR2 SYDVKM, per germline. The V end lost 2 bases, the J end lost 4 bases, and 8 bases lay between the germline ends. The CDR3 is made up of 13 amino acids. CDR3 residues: CASSLGASTEAFF. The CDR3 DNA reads TGTGCCAGCAGTTTAGGGGCCTCCACTGAAGCTTTCTTT.

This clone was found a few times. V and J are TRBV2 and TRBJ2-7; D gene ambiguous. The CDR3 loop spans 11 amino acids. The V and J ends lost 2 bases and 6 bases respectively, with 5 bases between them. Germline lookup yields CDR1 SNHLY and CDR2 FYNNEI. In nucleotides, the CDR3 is TGTGCCAGCAGTGAATCCGGCGAGCAGTACTTC. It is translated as CASSESGEQYF.

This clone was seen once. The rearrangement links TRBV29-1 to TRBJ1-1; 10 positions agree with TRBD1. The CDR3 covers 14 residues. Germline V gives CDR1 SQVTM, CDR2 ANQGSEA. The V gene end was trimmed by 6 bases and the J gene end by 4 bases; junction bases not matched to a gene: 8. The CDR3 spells CSVRGGQGITEAFF. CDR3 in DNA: TGCAGCGTCAGGGGGGGACAGGGGATCACTGAAGCTTTCTTT.

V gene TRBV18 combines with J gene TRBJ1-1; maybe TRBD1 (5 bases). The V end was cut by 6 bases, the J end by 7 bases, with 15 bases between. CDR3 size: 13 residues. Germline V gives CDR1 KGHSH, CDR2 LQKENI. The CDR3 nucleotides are TGTGCCAGCTCGTGGGAGACGGGGGTTGAAGCTTTCTTT. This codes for CASSWETGVEAFF.

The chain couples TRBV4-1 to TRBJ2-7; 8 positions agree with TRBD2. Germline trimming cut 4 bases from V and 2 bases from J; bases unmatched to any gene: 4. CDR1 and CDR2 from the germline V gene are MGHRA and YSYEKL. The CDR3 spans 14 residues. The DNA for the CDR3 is TGCGCCAGCAGCCTCCGGGGGGGAGCCTACGAGCAGTACTTC. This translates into CASSLRGGAYEQYF.

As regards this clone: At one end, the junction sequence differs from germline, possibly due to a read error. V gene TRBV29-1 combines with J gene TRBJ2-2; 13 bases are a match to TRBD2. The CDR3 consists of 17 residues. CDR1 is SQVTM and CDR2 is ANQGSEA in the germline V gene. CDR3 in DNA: TGCAGCGTGGAAGGACTAGCGGGGGCTGCGAACACCGGGGAGCTGTTTTTT. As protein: CSVEGLAGAANTGELFF.

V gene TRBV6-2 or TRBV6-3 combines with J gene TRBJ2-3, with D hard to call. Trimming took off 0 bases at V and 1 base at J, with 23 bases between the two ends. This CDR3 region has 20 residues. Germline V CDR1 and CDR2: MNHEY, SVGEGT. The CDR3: CASSYSIGNSVVGGTDTQYF. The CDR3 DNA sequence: TGTGCCAGCAGTTACTCGATCGGTAACAGTGTGGTCGGCGGCACAGATACGCAGTATTTT.

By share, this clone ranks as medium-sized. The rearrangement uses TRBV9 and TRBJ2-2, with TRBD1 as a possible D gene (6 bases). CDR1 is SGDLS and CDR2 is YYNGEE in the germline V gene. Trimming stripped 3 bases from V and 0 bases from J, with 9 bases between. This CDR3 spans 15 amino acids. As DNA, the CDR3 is TGTGCCAGCAGCGCAGGACAGTCGAACACCGGGGAGCTGTTTTTT. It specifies CASSAGQSNTGELFF. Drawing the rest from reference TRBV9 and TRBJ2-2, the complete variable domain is DSGVTQTPKHLITATGQRVTLRCSPRSGDLSVYWYQQSLDQGLQFLIQYYNGEERAKGNILERFSAQQFPDLHSELNLSSLELGDSALYFCASSAGQSNTGELFFGEGSRLTVL.

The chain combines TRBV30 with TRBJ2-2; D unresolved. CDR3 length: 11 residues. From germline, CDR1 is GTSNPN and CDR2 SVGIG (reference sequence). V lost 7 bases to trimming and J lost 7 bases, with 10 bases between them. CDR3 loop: CASTTGGELFF. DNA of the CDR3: TGTGCCTCCACTACGGGCGGGGAGCTGTTTTTT. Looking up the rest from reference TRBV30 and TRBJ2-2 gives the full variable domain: SQTIHQWPATLVQPVGSPLSLECTVEGTSNPNLYWYRQAAGRGLQLLFYSVGIGQISSEVPQNLSASRPQDRQFILSSKKLLLSDSGFYLCASTTGGELFFGEGSRLTVL.

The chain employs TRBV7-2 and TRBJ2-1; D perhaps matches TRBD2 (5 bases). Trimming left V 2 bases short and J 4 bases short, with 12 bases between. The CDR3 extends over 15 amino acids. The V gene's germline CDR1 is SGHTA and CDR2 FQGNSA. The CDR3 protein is CASSLSAGYYNEQFF. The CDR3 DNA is TGTGCCAGCAGCTTATCCGCGGGTTATTACAATGAGCAGTTCTTC.

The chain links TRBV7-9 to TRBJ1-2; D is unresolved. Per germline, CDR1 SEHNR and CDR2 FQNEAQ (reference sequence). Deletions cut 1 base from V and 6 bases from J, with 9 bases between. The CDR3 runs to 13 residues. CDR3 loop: CASSLVRRNGYTF. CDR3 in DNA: TGTGCCAGCAGCTTAGTACGGAGGAATGGCTACACCTTC.

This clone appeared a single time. This chain's CDR3 is CATSDPRGSSTDTQYF. The CDR3 coding sequence is TGTGCCACCAGTGATCCAAGGGGGTCCAGCACAGATACGCAGTATTTT. The chain combines TRBV24-1 with TRBJ2-3, with D possibly matching TRBD1 (6 bases). The CDR3 loop spans 16 amino acids. The germline V and J ends were trimmed by 3 bases and 0 bases, with 12 bases remaining between them. The V gene's germline CDR1 is KGHDR and CDR2 SFDVKD.

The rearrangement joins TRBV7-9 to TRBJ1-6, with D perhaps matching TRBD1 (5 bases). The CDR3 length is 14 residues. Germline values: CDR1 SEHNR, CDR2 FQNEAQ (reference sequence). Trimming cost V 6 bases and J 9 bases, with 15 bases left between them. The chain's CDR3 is CASSRTGPPSPLHF. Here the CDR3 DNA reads TGTGCCAGCAGTCGTACAGGCCCCCCTTCACCCCTCCACTTT.

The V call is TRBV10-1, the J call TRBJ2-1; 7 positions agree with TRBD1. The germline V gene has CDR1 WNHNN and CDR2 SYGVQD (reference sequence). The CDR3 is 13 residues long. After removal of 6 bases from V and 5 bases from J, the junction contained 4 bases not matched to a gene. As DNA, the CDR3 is TGCGCCAGCAGCCGGGACAGAGACAATGAGCAGTTCTTC. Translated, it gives CASSRDRDNEQFF.

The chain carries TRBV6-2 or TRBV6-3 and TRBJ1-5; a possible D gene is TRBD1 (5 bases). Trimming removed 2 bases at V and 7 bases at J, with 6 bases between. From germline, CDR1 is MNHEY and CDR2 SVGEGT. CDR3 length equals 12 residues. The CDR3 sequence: CASSYGGQPQHF. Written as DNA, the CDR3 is TGTGCCAGCAGTTACGGGGGGCAGCCCCAGCATTTT.

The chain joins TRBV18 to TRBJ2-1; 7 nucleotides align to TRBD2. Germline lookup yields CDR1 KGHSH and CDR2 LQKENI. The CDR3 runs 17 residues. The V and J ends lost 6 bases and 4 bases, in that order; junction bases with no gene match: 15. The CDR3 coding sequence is TGTGCCAGCTCCCCAGTTTTGTCCGGGAGGTTATACAATGAGCAGTTCTTC. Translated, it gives CASSPVLSGRLYNEQFF.

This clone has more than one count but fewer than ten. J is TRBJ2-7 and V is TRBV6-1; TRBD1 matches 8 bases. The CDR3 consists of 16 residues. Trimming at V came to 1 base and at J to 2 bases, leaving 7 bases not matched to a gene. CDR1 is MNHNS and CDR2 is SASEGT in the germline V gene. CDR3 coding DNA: TGTGCCAGCAGTGAAGTTACTCTACAGGGGGCCTACGAGCAGTACTTC. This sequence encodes CASSEVTLQGAYEQYF.